These 22 T cell receptor beta chains originate from one sample sequenced in a study of T cells after yellow fever vaccination. TCRdb fed the 5' RACE reads into MiXCR, producing one record per CDR3 protein. The table has some 300,000 distinct CDR3 sequences, around 9.3% seen once; the top ten hold 3% to 4%. Sequencing used CD4+ T cells sorted from PBMCs, obtained 5 days after the yellow fever booster vaccination. These TCRs come from a man between 18 and 29 years old who received the YFV17D yellow fever vaccine.

This clonotype has only a few counts. The J gene is TRBJ1-3, the V gene TRBV25-1; D is unclear. This CDR3 region has 13 residues. Trimming pared 10 bases from V and 2 bases from J, leaving 12 bases between. Per germline, CDR1 MGHDK and CDR2 SYGVNS. The CDR3 bases are TGTGCCATCCAGGCCAGTACTGGAAACACCATATATTTT. It yields the protein CAIQASTGNTIYF. The full variable domain, in which reference TRBV25-1 and TRBJ1-3 provide the parts outside the CDR3, is EADIYQTPRYLVIGTGKKITLECSQTMGHDKMYWYQQDPGMELHLIHYSYGVNSTEKGDLSSESTVSRIRTEHFPLTLESARPSHTSQYLCAIQASTGNTIYFGEGSWLTVV.

This clonotype turned up a few times. The chain employs TRBV4-2 and TRBJ2-3; 7 nucleotides match TRBD1. Germline V gene data show CDR1 as LGHNA and CDR2 as YNFKEQ. This CDR3 spans 19 amino acids. The ends lost 0 bases at V and 6 bases at J; junction bases unmatched: 18. The CDR3: CASSQDLPGTATTGDTQYF. CDR3 in DNA: TGTGCCAGCAGCCAAGACCTACCTGGGACAGCGACGACGGGGGATACGCAGTATTTT.

This clonotype was counted only a few times. The V and J genes are TRBV20-1 and TRBJ2-3; D is uncertain. V was shortened by 0 bases and J by 4 bases, with 11 bases between the two germline ends. This CDR3 is built from 14 residues. CDR1 is DFQATT and CDR2 is SNEGSKA in the germline V gene (reference sequence). CDR3 bases: TGCAGTGCTAGAGAGGGCTGGAGTGCAGATACGCAGTATTTT. Encoded protein: CSAREGWSADTQYF.

There are many counts of this clonotype. This sequence joins TRBV25-1 and TRBJ2-2; the D gene could be TRBD1 or TRBD2 (5 bases each). V lost 1 base to trimming and J lost 5 bases, with 8 bases between them. CDR1 and CDR2 (germline): MGHDK, SYGVNS. This CDR3 has 14 amino acids. The CDR3 loop reads CASSEWDPTGELFF. In nucleotides, the CDR3 is TGTGCCAGCAGTGAATGGGACCCAACCGGGGAGCTGTTTTTT.

This clonotype was seen only once. The DNA of the CDR3 is TGTGCCAGCTCACCCGGCTTAAGCTTAAGGACAGGCCGCAATCAGCCCCAGCATTTT. Its translation: CASSPGLSLRTGRNQPQHF. The chain combines TRBV18 with TRBJ1-5; TRBD1 aligns across 7 bases. V gave up 3 bases and J gave up 2 bases; unmatched junction bases: 16. The V gene's germline CDR1 is KGHSH and CDR2 LQKENI. CDR3 length: 19 residues.

This clonotype was found a few times. CDR3 nucleotides: TGCAGCGGGCGGGACAGATCGAACACCGGGGAGCTGTTTTTT. Its translation: CSGRDRSNTGELFF. V gene TRBV29-1 combines with J gene TRBJ2-2; D possibly corresponds to TRBD1 (7 bases). CDR3 length: 14 amino acids. The germline V gene encodes CDR1 SQVTM and CDR2 ANQGSEA. V was cut by 7 bases and J by 0 bases, with 12 bases left in between.

This clonotype was observed at least ten times. The genes are TRBV12-3 or TRBV12-4 and TRBJ2-5, with 11 bases that match TRBD2. Unmatched junction bases numbered 2, after V lost 9 bases and J lost 5 bases. The length of the CDR3 is 12 residues. The CDR3, as DNA: TGTGCCAGGACTAGCGGGGAGGAGACCCAGTACTTC. Protein sequence: CARTSGEETQYF.

The chain joins TRBV6-5 to TRBJ1-1, with TRBD1 matching over 9 bases. Losses at the gene ends were 6 bases for V and 10 bases for J; bases not matched to a gene: 12. CDR3 size: 14 residues. From germline, CDR1 is MNHEY and CDR2 SVGAGI. In DNA form, the CDR3 reads TGTGCCAGCAGCCCAGGACAGGGGAGAGTTATAGCTTTCTTT. It encodes CASSPGQGRVIAFF.

In its sample, this clonotype was seen a few times. This chain uses TRBV20-1 with TRBJ1-1; no reliable D call. In germline, CDR1 is DFQATT, CDR2 SNEGSKA (reference sequence). CDR3 length: 13 residues. The V gene lost 3 bases and the J gene lost 0 bases, with 8 bases spanning the gap. The CDR3 sequence: CSAREDMNTEAFF. CDR3 DNA: TGCAGTGCTAGGGAGGATATGAACACTGAAGCTTTCTTT.

This clonotype occurred many times. V usage is TRBV29-1 and J usage is TRBJ1-1; D not certain. V was pared by 4 bases and J by 2 bases, with 11 bases between. The germline V gene has CDR1 SQVTM and CDR2 ANQGSEA. CDR3 length: 13 residues. CDR3 loop: CSVALLGNTEAFF. CDR3 nucleotide sequence: TGCAGCGTTGCCCTCTTGGGTAACACTGAAGCTTTCTTT.

This clonotype showed up many times. CDR3 DNA: TGCAGTGCTACTCGGGAGAACTATGGCTACACCTTC. This translates into CSATRENYGYTF. This chain connects TRBV20-1 to TRBJ1-2, with D hard to call. The CDR3 covers 12 residues. With 4 bases removed from V and 2 bases from J, the gap between germline ends came to 8 bases. Germline V gene sequence: CDR1 DFQATT, CDR2 SNEGSKA (reference sequence).

This clonotype was found many times. V and J are TRBV5-1 and TRBJ2-1, with TRBD2 matching 9 bases. V lost 5 bases, J lost 6 bases, and 9 bases stayed unmatched. Germline V gene data show CDR1 as SGHRS and CDR2 as YFSETQ. This CDR3 is built from 15 residues. The CDR3 reads CASSLGGGAINEQFF. For the CDR3, the DNA is TGCGCCAGCAGTCTGGGCGGGGGGGCCATCAATGAGCAGTTCTTC.

This clonotype was seen a few times. V gene TRBV11-3 combines with J gene TRBJ2-1, with 7 positions matching TRBD1. The germline CDR1 and CDR2 sequences are SGHNT and YENEEA. The CDR3 consists of 15 residues. Unmatched junction bases numbered 12, after V lost 4 bases and J lost 9 bases. CDR3 region: CASSSGTDYFGEQFF. CDR3 sequence (DNA): TGTGCCAGCAGCTCCGGGACAGACTATTTCGGTGAGCAGTTCTTC.

This clonotype was detected ten times or more. The V and J genes are TRBV11-2 and TRBJ2-3, with 8 bases that match TRBD2. Germline CDR1 is SGHAT and CDR2 is FQNNGV. With 5 bases clipped from V and 6 bases from J, the junction kept 22 bases outside the gene matches. CDR3 length equals 19 residues. CDR3 nucleotide sequence: TGTGCCAGCAGCCCCTCAAGGGGATTAGCGGGGAAAGGTGTCGATACGCAGTATTTT. Encoded protein: CASSPSRGLAGKGVDTQYF.

In its sample, this clonotype was seen many times. The chain links TRBV5-1 to TRBJ2-7; maybe TRBD2 (5 bases). The V gene lost 0 bases and the J gene lost 7 bases, with 8 bases spanning the gap. The CDR3 has 12 amino acids. CDR1 SGHRS and CDR2 YFSETQ come from the germline V gene. CDR3 nucleotide sequence: TGCGCCAGCAGCTTGGAAGGAGGAGAGCAGTACTTC. Residues: CASSLEGGEQYF.

The table lists this clonotype with a few counts. The J gene is TRBJ1-2, the V gene TRBV27, with 8 bases fitting TRBD1. The V gene's germline CDR1 is MNHEY and CDR2 SMNVEV (reference sequence). J lost 7 bases, V lost 0 bases, and 7 bases had no gene match. The length of the CDR3 is 15 residues. The DNA for the CDR3 is TGTGCCAGCAGTTTATCGATAACAGGGGGGTCTGGCTACACCTTC. It yields the protein CASSLSITGGSGYTF.

This clonotype was counted between two and nine times. The chain is built from TRBV6-1 and TRBJ1-2, with a tentative D call TRBD1 (5 bases). V shed 4 bases and J shed 13 bases, with 10 bases lying between them. Per the germline V gene, CDR1 is MNHNS and CDR2 is SASEGT. The CDR3 runs 10 residues. Written as DNA, the CDR3 is TGTGCCAGCAGTGGAGGGGTGGGCACCTTC. This gives the protein CASSGGVGTF.

This clonotype appeared a few times. This chain joins TRBV19 and TRBJ1-2; the D gene is possibly TRBD1 (6 bases). The CDR3 runs 13 residues. V was trimmed by 5 bases and J by 8 bases, leaving 15 bases between them. Germline values: CDR1 LNHDA, CDR2 SQIVND (reference sequence). The CDR3 spells CASSSQGLRGYTF. In DNA, the CDR3 is TGTGCCAGTAGTTCACAGGGACTTCGGGGCTACACCTTC. Combining the CDR3 with reference TRBV19 and TRBJ1-2 gives the whole variable domain DGGITQSPKYLFRKEGQNVTLSCEQNLNHDAMYWYRQDPGQGLRLIYYSQIVNDFQKGDIAEGYSVSREKKESFPLTVTSAQKNPTAFYLCASSSQGLRGYTFGSGTRLTVV.

This chain connects TRBV7-3 to TRBJ2-7; D is perhaps TRBD2 (6 bases). The germline gives CDR1 SGHTA, CDR2 FQGTGA. The CDR3 is 14 amino acids. The ends were cut back, 4 bases at V and 0 bases at J, with 10 bases in the middle. The chain's CDR3 is CASSWDGSSYEQYF. The CDR3 DNA is TGTGCCAGCAGCTGGGACGGGAGCTCCTACGAGCAGTACTTC.

The chain is built from TRBV7-2 and TRBJ2-3; no definite D call. This CDR3 is 13 amino acids long. Germline V gene lookup returns CDR1 SGHTA and CDR2 FQGNSA. Trimming cost V 1 base and J 6 bases, with 8 bases left between them. CDR3 loop: CASSLEMRDTQYF. The DNA for the CDR3 is TGTGCCAGCAGCTTAGAAATGCGGGATACGCAGTATTTT.

The chain recombines TRBV6-1 with TRBJ1-2; maybe TRBD1 (6 bases). Germline CDR1 reads MNHNS; CDR2 reads SASEGT. Trimming cost V 6 bases and J 0 bases, with 8 bases left between them. The length of the CDR3 is 13 residues. CDR3: CASRQGPNYGYTF. The CDR3 bases are TGTGCCAGCAGACAGGGACCTAACTATGGCTACACCTTC.

Worth noting for this clonotype: The junction differs from germline at one of its ends, possibly a read error. The V gene is TRBV18, the J gene TRBJ2-7; D is unresolved. Looked up from germline, CDR1 is KGHSH and CDR2 is LQKENI. The CDR3 runs to 13 residues. CDR3 sequence: CAISPSDSYEQYF. In DNA form, the CDR3 reads TGTGCCATCTCACCCTCAGACTCATACGAGCAGTACTTC.